A selection of T cell receptor beta chains follows, all from one sample in a study of blood T cell repertoires in COVID-19. Assay: immunoSEQ multiplex PCR; the TCRdb copy retains only in-frame clones and omits some. This repertoire shows 250,000 to 300,000 clones, around four fifths found once; its top ten account for about 5%. The sequenced sample consisted of peripheral blood. The receptors shown here come from a man between 60 and 70 years old who had recovered from COVID-19. Both conserved end residues are part of each CDR3. A D gene is named only where the DNA matches it firmly. Size tells how often a clone was seen (once, few, many) or the class of an expanded clone, and some rows leave it out.

d_gene,j_gene,abundance,v_gene,CDR3nt,CDR3aa
TRBD2,TRBJ2-7,.,TRBV10-2,TGCGCCAGCAGTCGCGGGACTAGCGGGAACCCCTCCTACGAGCAGTACTTC,CASSRGTSGNPSYEQYF
.,TRBJ2-5,.,TRBV28,TGTGCCAGCAGGGACGGGGGCCAAGAGACCCAGTACTTC,CASRDGGQETQYF
.,TRBJ1-5,.,TRBV2,TGTGCCAGCAGTGAAAGACAGACCCGGGGCAATCAGCCCCAGCATTTT,CASSERQTRGNQPQHF
TRBD1,TRBJ2-2,.,TRBV6-5,TGTGCCAGCGGCATAAGGACAGGGGGCGGGGAGCTGTTTTTT,CASGIRTGGGELFF
TRBD1,TRBJ2-5,.,TRBV2,TGTGCCAGCAGAAGGGACAGGGGGCGCCGGGAGACCCAGTACTTC,CASRRDRGRRETQYF
TRBD2,TRBJ2-5,.,TRBV3-1/TRBV3-2,TGTGCCAGCAGCCAAGGTTCGGGGGGTCTCCAAGAGACCCAGTACTTC,CASSQGSGGLQETQYF
.,TRBJ2-2,.,TRBV11-3,TGTGCCAGCAGCCCGGGACTTCTGGGCACCGGGGAGCTGTTTTTT,CASSPGLLGTGELFF
.,TRBJ1-5,.,TRBV15,TGTGCCACCAGCAGAGAGGCAGGGGTTCAGCCCCAGCATTTT,CATSREAGVQPQHF
TRBD1,TRBJ2-7,once,TRBV7-2,TGTGCCAGCAGCTTAGCCGGGACAGGAGCCTTTTACGAGCAGTACTTC,CASSLAGTGAFYEQYF
.,TRBJ1-5,.,TRBV5-6,TGTGCCAGCAGCTTGTCTGGCAATCAGCCCCAGCATTTT,CASSLSGNQPQHF
.,TRBJ2-1,.,TRBV19,TGTGCCAGTAGTATTGGTCTAGCACGCGGCAATGAGCAGTTCTTC,CASSIGLARGNEQFF
.,TRBJ2-7,.,TRBV20-1,TGCAGTGCTAGTTATCCGGGGACCTACGAGCAGTACTTC,CSASYPGTYEQYF
TRBD2,TRBJ2-5,.,TRBV7-8,TGTGCCAGCAGCTTAGCGAGAGCGGGGTTACCATTAGAGACCCAGTACTTC,CASSLARAGLPLETQYF
.,TRBJ1-4,.,TRBV3-1/TRBV3-2,TGTGCCAGCAGCCCCGGGATGAGACCGTCTAATGAAAAACTGTTTTTT,CASSPGMRPSNEKLFF
TRBD1,TRBJ2-1,.,TRBV19,TGTGCCAGTAGCCTGACAGGGCTTGGGGTATACAATGAGCAGTTCTTC,CASSLTGLGVYNEQFF
TRBD2,TRBJ2-1,.,TRBV7-8,TGTGCCAGCAGCTTCCCGGGAGGAAGCTCCTACAATGAGCAGTTCTTC,CASSFPGGSSYNEQFF
TRBD1,TRBJ1-1,.,TRBV11-2,TGTGCCAGCAGCTTAGGGGGACAGGGTCGAGCTGAAGCTTTCTTT,CASSLGGQGRAEAFF
.,TRBJ1-2,.,TRBV30,TGTGCCTGGAGCCTTTCTAACTATGGCTACACCTTC,CAWSLSNYGYTF
TRBD2,TRBJ2-1,.,TRBV27,TGTGCCAGCACGGGACTAGCGGGAGGGTTAGGGTCCTACAATGAGCAGTTCTTC,CASTGLAGGLGSYNEQFF
.,TRBJ1-6,.,TRBV30,TGTGCCTGGAGTGTAATACAGCCTAATTCACCCCTCCACTTT,CAWSVIQPNSPLHF
.,TRBJ1-5,.,TRBV28,TGTGCTGTCCCGGGGGGCGGCAATCAGCCCCAGCATTTT,CAVPGGGNQPQHF
.,TRBJ2-2,.,TRBV9,TGTGCCAGCAGCGTGGTGCAGGGGCCTAACACCGGGGAGCTGTTTTTT,CASSVVQGPNTGELFF
TRBD2,TRBJ2-5,.,TRBV29-1,TGCAGCGTTGGATTGGGTAGCGGGAGGAGAGAGACCCAGTACTTC,CSVGLGSGRRETQYF
TRBD2,TRBJ2-7,.,TRBV11-2,TGTGCCAGCAGCTTTGAAGGAGGCGGGAGGTGGGAGCAGTACTTC,CASSFEGGGRWEQYF
TRBD2,TRBJ2-2,.,TRBV5-4,TGTGCCAGCAGCTCGCCTAGCGGGGGGACCGGGGAGCTGTTTTTT,CASSSPSGGTGELFF
.,TRBJ2-3,.,TRBV30,TGTGCCTGGAGTGCCGCCATAGCCGATACGCAGTATTTT,CAWSAAIADTQYF
.,TRBJ1-1,.,TRBV6-6,TGTGCCAGCAGTTACTCGCCAGGCTCTACTGAAGCTTTCTTT,CASSYSPGSTEAFF
.,TRBJ1-1,.,TRBV5-8,TGTGCCAGCAGCTTGGTCCGGGCTGAAGCTTTCTTT,CASSLVRAEAFF
TRBD2,TRBJ2-1,.,TRBV10-3,TGTGCCATCAGTGAGTCGAGCGGGGGGAAGAATGAGCAGTTCTTC,CAISESSGGKNEQFF
TRBD1,TRBJ1-1,.,TRBV10-2,TGCGCCAGCAGCGAAGGAACTCGACAGGGCACTGAAGCTTTCTTT,CASSEGTRQGTEAFF
.,TRBJ1-4,.,TRBV2,TGTGCCAGCAGTGCCGGGACTTTAAATGAAAAACTGTTTTTT,CASSAGTLNEKLFF
TRBD1,TRBJ1-1,.,TRBV7-9,TGTGCCAGCAGCTTCTACCTCGGACAGGGTGTTTTCTTT,CASSFYLGQGVFF
TRBD2,TRBJ2-5,.,TRBV15,TGTGCCACCAGCAGATCAGGAAGCGGGGTGGGGACCCAGTACTTC,CATSRSGSGVGTQYF
.,TRBJ1-1,.,TRBV7-2,TGTGCCAGCAGCTTAGCGGGAGGGGTAGGAACTGAAGCTTTCTTT,CASSLAGGVGTEAFF
.,TRBJ1-5,.,TRBV3-1/TRBV3-2,TGTGCCAGCAGCCAAGTGGACAGTCAGCCCCAGCATTTT,CASSQVDSQPQHF
.,TRBJ2-5,.,TRBV5-1,TGCGCCAGCAGCTTGATTTCGGGAGCGACCCAGTACTTC,CASSLISGATQYF
TRBD2,TRBJ2-1,few,TRBV28,TGTGCCAGCACTGGAGGCGGGGGGGCCGGTAATGAGCAGTTCTTC,CASTGGGGAGNEQFF
TRBD2,TRBJ2-3,.,TRBV27,TGTGCCAGCACCCCTGCGGGAGAAGATACGCAGTATTTT,CASTPAGEDTQYF
TRBD1,TRBJ2-1,.,TRBV5-1,TGCGCCAGCAGCTTGCAGGGGGCGACGATTGAGCAGTTCTTC,CASSLQGATIEQFF
TRBD2,TRBJ2-1,.,TRBV28,TGTGCCAGCAGTTTAGGAGCGGGGGGAAACAATGAGCAGTTCTTC,CASSLGAGGNNEQFF
.,TRBJ1-2,.,TRBV4-1,TGCGCCAGCAGCCAAGGAGGGGGTGCTGGCTACACCTTC,CASSQGGGAGYTF
.,TRBJ2-2,.,TRBV7-6,TGTGCCAGCAGCCCGGAGGGACACACCGGGGAGCTGTTTTTT,CASSPEGHTGELFF
.,TRBJ2-5,.,TRBV7-7,TGTGCTAGCAGCTTAGCTCCGCAGGGTCAAGAGACCCAGTACTTC,CASSLAPQGQETQYF
.,TRBJ2-5,.,TRBV24-1,TGTGCCACCAGTGATCCAGCCCGGCTGGGCAAAGAGACCCAGTACTTC,CATSDPARLGKETQYF
TRBD2,TRBJ2-1,.,TRBV29-1,TGCAGCGTTACCCCGGCGGGGGGTGAGCAGTTCTTC,CSVTPAGGEQFF
.,TRBJ2-5,once,TRBV5-4,TGTGCCAGCACTTCCGCGGCGCGGGGTCAAGAGACCCAGTACTTC,CASTSAARGQETQYF
.,TRBJ2-2,.,TRBV5-1,TGCGCCAGCAGCTTGGACAGGGCGGGCACCGGGGAGCTGTTTTTT,CASSLDRAGTGELFF
TRBD2,TRBJ2-3,.,TRBV10-3,TGTGCCATCAAGTCACTAGCGGGAGCACTAGATACGCAGTATTTT,CAIKSLAGALDTQYF